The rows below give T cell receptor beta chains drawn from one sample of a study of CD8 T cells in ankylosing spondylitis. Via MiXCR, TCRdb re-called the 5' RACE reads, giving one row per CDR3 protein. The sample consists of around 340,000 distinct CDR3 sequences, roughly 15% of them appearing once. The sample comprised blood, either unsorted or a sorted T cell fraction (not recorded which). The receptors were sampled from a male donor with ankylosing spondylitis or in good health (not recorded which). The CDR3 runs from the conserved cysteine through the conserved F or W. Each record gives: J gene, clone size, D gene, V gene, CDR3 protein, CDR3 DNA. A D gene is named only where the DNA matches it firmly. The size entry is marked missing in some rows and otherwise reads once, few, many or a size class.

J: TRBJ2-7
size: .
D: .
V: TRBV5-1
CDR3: CASSFGGATYYEQYF
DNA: TGCGCCAGCAGCTTTGGCGGGGCCACCTACTACGAGCAGTACTTC

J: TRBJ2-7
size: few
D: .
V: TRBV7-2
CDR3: CASSLGTAEQYF
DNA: TGTGCCAGCAGCTTAGGGACGGCCGAGCAGTACTTC

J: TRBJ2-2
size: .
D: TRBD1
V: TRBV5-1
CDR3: CASSPGQGALNGELFF
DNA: TGCGCCAGCAGCCCGGGACAGGGGGCGCTGAACGGGGAGCTGTTTTTT

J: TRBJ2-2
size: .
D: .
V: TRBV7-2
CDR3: CASSPQPGTGELFF
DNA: TGTGCCAGCAGCCCCCAACCGGGCACCGGGGAGCTGTTTTTT

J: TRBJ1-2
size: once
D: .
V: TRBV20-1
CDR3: CSASNRGLGNYGYTF
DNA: TGCAGTGCTAGTAATAGGGGTTTGGGTAACTATGGCTACACCTTC

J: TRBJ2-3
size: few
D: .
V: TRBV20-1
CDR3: CSASAGPFTDTQYF
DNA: TGCAGTGCTAGCGCGGGACCCTTCACAGATACGCAGTATTTT

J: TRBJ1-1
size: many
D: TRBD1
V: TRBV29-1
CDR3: CSSWAGGGGTEAFF
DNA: TGCAGCTCTTGGGCAGGGGGTGGGGGGACTGAAGCTTTCTTT

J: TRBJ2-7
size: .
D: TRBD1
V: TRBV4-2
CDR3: CASSLEGGQANYEQYF
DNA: TGTGCCAGCAGCCTGGAAGGGGGCCAGGCCAACTACGAGCAGTACTTC

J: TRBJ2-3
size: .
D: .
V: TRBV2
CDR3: CASSELGLDTQYF
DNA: TGTGCCAGCAGTGAACTGGGGTTGGATACGCAGTATTTT

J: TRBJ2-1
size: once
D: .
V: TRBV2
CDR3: CASSDLAVDEQFF
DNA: TGTGCCAGCAGTGATCTAGCTGTCGATGAGCAGTTCTTC

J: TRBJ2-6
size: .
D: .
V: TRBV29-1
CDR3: CSVSVGTGANVLTF
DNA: TGCAGCGTTAGTGTCGGGACTGGGGCCAACGTCCTGACTTTC

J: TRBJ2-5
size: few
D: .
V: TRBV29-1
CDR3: CSVKETGETQYF
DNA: TGCAGCGTTAAAGAAACGGGAGAGACCCAGTACTTC

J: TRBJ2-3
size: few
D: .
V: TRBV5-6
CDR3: CASSLGASRGNTQYF
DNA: TGTGCCAGCAGCTTGGGGGCTAGCCGAGGGAATACGCAGTATTTT

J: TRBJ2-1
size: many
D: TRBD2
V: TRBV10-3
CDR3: CAISESGGSYNEQFF
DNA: TGTGCCATCAGTGAGTCGGGCGGGAGCTACAATGAGCAGTTCTTC

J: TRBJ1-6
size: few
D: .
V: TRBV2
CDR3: CASTTGLSYNSPLHF
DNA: TGTGCCAGCACGACGGGACTCTCCTATAATTCACCCCTCCACTTT

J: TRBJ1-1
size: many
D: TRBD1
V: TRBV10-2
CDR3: CASSDSRTGWWGTEAFF
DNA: TGCGCCAGCAGTGATTCTAGGACAGGGTGGTGGGGCACTGAAGCTTTCTTT

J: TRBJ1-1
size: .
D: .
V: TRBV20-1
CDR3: CSARDIGRGGTEAFF
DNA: TGCAGTGCTAGAGATATCGGGAGGGGTGGGACTGAAGCTTTCTTT

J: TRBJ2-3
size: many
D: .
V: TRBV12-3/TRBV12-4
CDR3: CASSFNRDTDTQYF
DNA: TGTGCCAGCAGTTTCAACAGGGACACAGATACGCAGTATTTT

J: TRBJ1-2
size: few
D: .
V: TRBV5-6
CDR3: CASSLTGGSFGRYTF
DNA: TGTGCCAGCAGCTTGACTGGTGGGAGTTTCGGTCGCTACACCTTC

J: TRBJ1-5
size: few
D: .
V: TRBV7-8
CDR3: CASSPSDRRQPQHF
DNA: TGTGCCAGCAGCCCATCGGATCGGCGGCAGCCCCAGCATTTT

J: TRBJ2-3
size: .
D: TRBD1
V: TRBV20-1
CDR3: CSATPPGTGFTDTQYF
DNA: TGCAGTGCTACCCCACCGGGGACAGGGTTCACAGATACGCAGTATTTT

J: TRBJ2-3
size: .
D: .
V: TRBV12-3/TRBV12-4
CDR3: CASSRRDGRDTQYF
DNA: TGTGCCAGCAGTAGGAGGGACGGTAGGGATACGCAGTATTTT

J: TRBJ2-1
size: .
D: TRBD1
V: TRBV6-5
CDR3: CASSYAPTGEVEQFF
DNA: TGTGCCAGCAGTTACGCCCCGACAGGGGAGGTTGAGCAGTTCTTC

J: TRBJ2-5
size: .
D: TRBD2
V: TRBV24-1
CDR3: CATSEGTSGKETQYF
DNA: TGTGCCACCAGTGAAGGGACTAGCGGGAAAGAGACCCAGTACTTC

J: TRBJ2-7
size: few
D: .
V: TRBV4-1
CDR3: CASSQALRQESYEQYF
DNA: TGCGCCAGCAGCCAAGCTTTGAGACAGGAGTCCTACGAGCAGTACTTC

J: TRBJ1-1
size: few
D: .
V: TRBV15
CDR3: CATSRAAGRAEAFF
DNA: TGTGCCACCAGCAGAGCGGCAGGGAGGGCTGAAGCTTTCTTT

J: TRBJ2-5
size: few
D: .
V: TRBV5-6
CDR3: CASLVGGLEETQYF
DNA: TGTGCCAGCCTGGTAGGGGGGCTCGAAGAGACCCAGTACTTC